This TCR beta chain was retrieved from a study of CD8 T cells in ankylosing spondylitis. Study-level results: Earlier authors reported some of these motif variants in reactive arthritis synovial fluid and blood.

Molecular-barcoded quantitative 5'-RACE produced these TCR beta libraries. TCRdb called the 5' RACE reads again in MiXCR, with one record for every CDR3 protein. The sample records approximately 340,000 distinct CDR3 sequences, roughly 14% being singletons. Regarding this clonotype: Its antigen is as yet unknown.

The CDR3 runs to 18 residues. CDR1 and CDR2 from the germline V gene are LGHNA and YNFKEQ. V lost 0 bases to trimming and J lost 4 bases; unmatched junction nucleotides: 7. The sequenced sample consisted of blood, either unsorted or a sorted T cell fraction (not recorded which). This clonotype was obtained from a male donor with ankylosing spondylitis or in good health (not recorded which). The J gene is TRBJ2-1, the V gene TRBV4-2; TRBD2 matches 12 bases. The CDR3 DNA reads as TGTGCCAGCAGCCAAGATGTGGGACTAGCGGGCGCATACAATGAGCAGTTCTTC. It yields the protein CASSQDVGLAGAYNEQFF.